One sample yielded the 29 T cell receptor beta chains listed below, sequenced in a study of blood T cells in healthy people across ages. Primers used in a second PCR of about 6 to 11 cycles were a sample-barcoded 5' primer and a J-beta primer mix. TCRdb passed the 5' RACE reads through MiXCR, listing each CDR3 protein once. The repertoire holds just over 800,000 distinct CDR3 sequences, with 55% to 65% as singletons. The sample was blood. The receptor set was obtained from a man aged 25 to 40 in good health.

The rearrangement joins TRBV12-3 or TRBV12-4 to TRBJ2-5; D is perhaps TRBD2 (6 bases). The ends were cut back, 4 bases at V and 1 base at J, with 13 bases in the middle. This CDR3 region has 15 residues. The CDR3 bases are TGTGCCAGCAGTTACCTCCGGGGGAGCCAAGAGACCCAGTACTTC. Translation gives CASSYLRGSQETQYF.

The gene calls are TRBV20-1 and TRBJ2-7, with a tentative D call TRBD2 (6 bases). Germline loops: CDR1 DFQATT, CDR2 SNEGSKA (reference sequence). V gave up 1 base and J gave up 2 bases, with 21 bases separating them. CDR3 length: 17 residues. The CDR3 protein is CSARGPGGGSWTYEQYF. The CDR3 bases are TGCAGTGCTAGAGGCCCCGGTGGAGGGTCGTGGACCTACGAGCAGTACTTC.

DNA for the CDR3: TGCAGCGTTGGAGGCAGCTTCTCCTACGAGCAGTACTTC. As protein: CSVGGSFSYEQYF. The J gene is TRBJ2-7, the V gene TRBV29-1; D is ambiguous. This CDR3 comprises 13 residues. In germline, CDR1 is SQVTM, CDR2 ANQGSEA. With 4 bases removed from V and 0 bases from J, the gap between germline ends came to 10 bases.

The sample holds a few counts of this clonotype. This CDR3 reads CSARAPGPRIDTF. CDR3 DNA: TGCAGTGCTAGAGCCCCGGGACCTCGGATTGACACCTTC. The genes are TRBV20-1 and TRBJ1-2; TRBD1 is a possible D gene (5 bases). Per germline, CDR1 DFQATT and CDR2 SNEGSKA (reference sequence). The CDR3 is 13 amino acids. The ends were cut back, 1 base at V and 12 bases at J, with 18 bases in the middle.

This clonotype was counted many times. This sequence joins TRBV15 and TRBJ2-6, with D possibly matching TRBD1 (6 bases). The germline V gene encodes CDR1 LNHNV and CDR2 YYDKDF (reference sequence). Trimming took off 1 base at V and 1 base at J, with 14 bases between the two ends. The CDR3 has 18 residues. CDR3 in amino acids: CATSRVQGRFSGANVLTF. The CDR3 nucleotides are TGTGCCACCAGCAGAGTGCAGGGGCGTTTTTCTGGGGCCAACGTCCTGACTTTC. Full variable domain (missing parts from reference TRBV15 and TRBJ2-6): DAMVIQNPRYQVTQFGKPVTLSCSQTLNHNVMYWYQQKSSQAPKLLFHYYDKDFNNEADTPDNFQSRRPNTSFCFLDIRSPGLGDTAMYLCATSRVQGRFSGANVLTFGAGSRLTVL.

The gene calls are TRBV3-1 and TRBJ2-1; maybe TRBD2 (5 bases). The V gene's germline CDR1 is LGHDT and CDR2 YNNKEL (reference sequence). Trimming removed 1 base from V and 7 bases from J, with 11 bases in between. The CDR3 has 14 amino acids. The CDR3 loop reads CASSQGRELNEQFF. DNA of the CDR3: TGTGCCAGCAGCCAAGGACGGGAATTGAATGAGCAGTTCTTC.

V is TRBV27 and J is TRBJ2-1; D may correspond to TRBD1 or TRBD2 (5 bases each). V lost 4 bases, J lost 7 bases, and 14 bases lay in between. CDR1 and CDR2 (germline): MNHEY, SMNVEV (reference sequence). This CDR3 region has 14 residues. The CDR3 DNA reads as TGTGCCAGCAGTTGGGGACGGTCTTTAAATGAGCAGTTCTTC. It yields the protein CASSWGRSLNEQFF.

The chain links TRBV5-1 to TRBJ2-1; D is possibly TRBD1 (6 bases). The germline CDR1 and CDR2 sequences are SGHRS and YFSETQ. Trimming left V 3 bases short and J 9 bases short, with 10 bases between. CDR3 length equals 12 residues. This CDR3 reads CASSSGQSEQFF. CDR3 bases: TGCGCCAGCAGCTCTGGACAGTCTGAGCAGTTCTTC. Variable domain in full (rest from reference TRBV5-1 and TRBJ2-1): KAGVTQTPRYLIKTRGQQVTLSCSPISGHRSVSWYQQTPGQGLQFLFEYFSETQRNKGNFPGRFSGRQFSNSRSEMNVSTLELGDSALYLCASSSGQSEQFFGPGTRLTVL.

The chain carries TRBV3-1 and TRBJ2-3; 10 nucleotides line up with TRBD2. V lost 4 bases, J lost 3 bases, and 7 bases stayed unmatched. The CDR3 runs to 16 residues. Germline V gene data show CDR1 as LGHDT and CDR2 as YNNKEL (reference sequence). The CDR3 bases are TGTGCCAGCAGCCGTAAGCGGGGGGGCCGGACAGATACGCAGTATTTT. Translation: CASSRKRGGRTDTQYF.

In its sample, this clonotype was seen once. The chain's CDR3 is CSARGGGRYGYTF. The CDR3 DNA is TGCAGTGCTAGAGGCGGGGGCCGCTATGGCTACACCTTC. The chain couples TRBV20-1 to TRBJ1-2; D is perhaps TRBD1 (6 bases). Trimming left V 1 base short and J 4 bases short, with 10 bases between. CDR3 length: 13 amino acids. Looked up from germline, CDR1 is DFQATT and CDR2 is SNEGSKA (reference sequence).

Here the CDR3 reads CASKSDRLSKDEQYF. The CDR3 nucleotides are TGTGCCAGCAAGTCTGACAGACTGTCTAAGGACGAGCAGTACTTC. The V gene is TRBV6-5, the J gene TRBJ2-4; D may be TRBD1 (5 bases). The DNA end is a closer match to TRBJ2-7, so the J assignment may be wrong. The CDR3 runs 15 residues. Germline values: CDR1 MNHEY, CDR2 SVGAGI.

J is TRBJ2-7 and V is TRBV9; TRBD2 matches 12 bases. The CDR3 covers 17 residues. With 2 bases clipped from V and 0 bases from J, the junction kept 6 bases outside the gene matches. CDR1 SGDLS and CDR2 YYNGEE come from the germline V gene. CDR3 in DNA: TGTGCCAGCAGCGTGGGACTAGCGGGTACAAGCTCCTACGAGCAGTACTTC. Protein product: CASSVGLAGTSSYEQYF.

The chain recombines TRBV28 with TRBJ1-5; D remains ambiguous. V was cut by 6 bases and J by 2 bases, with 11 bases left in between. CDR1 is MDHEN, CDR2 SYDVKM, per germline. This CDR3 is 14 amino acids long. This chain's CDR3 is CASSLYSGNQPQHF. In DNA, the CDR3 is TGTGCCAGCAGCCTATATTCCGGCAATCAGCCCCAGCATTTT.

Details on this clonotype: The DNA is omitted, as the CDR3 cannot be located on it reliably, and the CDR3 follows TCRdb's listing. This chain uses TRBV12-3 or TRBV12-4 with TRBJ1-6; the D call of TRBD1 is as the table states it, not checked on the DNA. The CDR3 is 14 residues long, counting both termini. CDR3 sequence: CASSVGTGNSPPHF.

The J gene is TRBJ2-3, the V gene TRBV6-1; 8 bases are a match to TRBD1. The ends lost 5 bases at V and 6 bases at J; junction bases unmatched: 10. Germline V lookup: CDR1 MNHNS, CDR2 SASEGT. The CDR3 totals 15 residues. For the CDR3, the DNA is TGTGCCAGCAGTACAGGGGGTACGTTCTTGGATACGCAGTATTTT. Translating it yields CASSTGGTFLDTQYF.

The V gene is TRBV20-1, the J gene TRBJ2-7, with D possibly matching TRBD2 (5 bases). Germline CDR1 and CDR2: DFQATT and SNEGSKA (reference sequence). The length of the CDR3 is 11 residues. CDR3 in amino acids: CTGELSYEQYF. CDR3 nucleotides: TGCACCGGGGAACTCTCCTACGAGCAGTACTTC.

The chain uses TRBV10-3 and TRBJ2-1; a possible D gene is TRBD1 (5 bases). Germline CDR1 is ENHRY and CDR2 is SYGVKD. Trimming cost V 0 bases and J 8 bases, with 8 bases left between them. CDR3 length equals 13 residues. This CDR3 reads CAISESSRDEQFF. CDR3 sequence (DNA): TGTGCCATCAGTGAGTCTAGCAGGGATGAGCAGTTCTTC.

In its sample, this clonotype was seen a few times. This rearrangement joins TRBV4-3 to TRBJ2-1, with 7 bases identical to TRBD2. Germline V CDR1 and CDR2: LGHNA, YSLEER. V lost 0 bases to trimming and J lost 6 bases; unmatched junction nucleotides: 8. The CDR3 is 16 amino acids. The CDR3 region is CASSQEGGREGNEQFF. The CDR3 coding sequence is TGCGCCAGCAGCCAAGAAGGCGGCAGGGAGGGCAATGAGCAGTTCTTC.

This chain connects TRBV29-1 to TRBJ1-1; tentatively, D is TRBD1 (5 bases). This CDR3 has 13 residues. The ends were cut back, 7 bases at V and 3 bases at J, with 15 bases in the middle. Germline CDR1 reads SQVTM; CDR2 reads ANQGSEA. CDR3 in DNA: TGCAGCGCCGAACGGGGCACGGACACTGAAGCTTTCTTT. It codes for CSAERGTDTEAFF.

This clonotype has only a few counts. CDR3: CAIRAGASGIHEQYF. The DNA for the CDR3 is TGTGCCATCAGAGCAGGAGCTAGCGGCATCCACGAGCAGTACTTC. The chain links TRBV10-3 to TRBJ2-7; 7 positions match TRBD2. Germline CDR1 reads ENHRY; CDR2 reads SYGVKD. This CDR3 spans 15 amino acids. Losses at the gene ends were 6 bases for V and 5 bases for J; bases not matched to a gene: 13.

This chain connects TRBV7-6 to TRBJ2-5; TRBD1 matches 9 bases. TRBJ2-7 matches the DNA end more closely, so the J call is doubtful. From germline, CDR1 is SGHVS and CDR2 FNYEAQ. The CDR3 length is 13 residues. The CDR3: CASSLVDRGEQYF. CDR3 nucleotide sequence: TGTGCCAGCAGCTTAGTGGACAGGGGCGAGCAGTACTTC.

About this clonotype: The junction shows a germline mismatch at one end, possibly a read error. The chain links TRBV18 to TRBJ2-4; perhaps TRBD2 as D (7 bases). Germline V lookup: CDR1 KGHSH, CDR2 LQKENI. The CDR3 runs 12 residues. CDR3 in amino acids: CASSPSGDIQYF. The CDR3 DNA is TGTGCCAGCTCACCAAGCGGGGACATACAGTACTTC.

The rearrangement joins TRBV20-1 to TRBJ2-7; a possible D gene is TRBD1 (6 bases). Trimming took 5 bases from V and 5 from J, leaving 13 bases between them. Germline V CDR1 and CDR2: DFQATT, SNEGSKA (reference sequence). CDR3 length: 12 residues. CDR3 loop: CSAEQGTHEQYF. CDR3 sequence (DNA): TGCAGTGCTGAACAGGGTACCCACGAGCAGTACTTC.

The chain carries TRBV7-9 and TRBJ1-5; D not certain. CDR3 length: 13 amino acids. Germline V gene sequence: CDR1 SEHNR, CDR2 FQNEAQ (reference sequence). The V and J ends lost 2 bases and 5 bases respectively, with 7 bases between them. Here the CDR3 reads CASSLFQDQPQHF. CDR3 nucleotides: TGTGCCAGCAGCTTATTTCAAGATCAGCCCCAGCATTTT.

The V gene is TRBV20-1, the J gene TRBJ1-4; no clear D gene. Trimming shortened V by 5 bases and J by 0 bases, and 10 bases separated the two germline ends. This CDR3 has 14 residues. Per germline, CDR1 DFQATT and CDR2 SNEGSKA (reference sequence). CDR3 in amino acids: CSAAIPATNEKLFF. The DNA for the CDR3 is TGCAGTGCTGCCATACCCGCAACTAATGAAAAACTGTTTTTT.

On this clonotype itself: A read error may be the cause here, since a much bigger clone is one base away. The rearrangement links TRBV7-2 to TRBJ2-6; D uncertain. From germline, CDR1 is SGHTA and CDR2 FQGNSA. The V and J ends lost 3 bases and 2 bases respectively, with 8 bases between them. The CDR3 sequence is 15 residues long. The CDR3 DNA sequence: TGTGCCAGCAGCTTGACTGCCGCTGGGGCCAACGTCCTGACTTTC. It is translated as CASSLTAAGANVLTF. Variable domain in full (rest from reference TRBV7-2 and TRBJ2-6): GAGVSQSPSNKVTEKGKDVELRCDPISGHTALYWYRQSLGQGLEFLIYFQGNSAPDKSGLPSDRFSAERTGGSVSTLTIQRTQQEDSAVYLCASSLTAAGANVLTFGAGSRLTVL.

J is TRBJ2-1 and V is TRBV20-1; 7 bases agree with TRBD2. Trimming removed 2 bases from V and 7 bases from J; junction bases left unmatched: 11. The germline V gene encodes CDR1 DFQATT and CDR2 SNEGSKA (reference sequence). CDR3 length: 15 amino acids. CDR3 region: CSARSPGLPGNEQFF. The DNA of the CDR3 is TGCAGTGCTAGATCGCCGGGACTACCGGGGAATGAGCAGTTCTTC.

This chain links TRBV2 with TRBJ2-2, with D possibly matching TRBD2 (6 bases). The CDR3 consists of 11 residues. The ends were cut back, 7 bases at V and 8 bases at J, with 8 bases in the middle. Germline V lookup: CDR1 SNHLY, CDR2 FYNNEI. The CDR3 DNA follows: TGTGCCAGCACGGGGGTGGGGGAGCTGTTTTTT. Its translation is CASTGVGELFF.

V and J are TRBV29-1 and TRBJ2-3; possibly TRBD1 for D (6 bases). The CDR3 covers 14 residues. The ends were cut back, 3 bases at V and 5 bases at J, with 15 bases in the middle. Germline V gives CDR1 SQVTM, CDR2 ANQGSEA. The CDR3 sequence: CSVEGTTQGDTQYF. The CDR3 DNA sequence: TGCAGCGTTGAGGGGACAACTCAGGGAGATACGCAGTATTTT.